The subject of this entry is one T cell receptor (beta chain). Its antigen is not identified. Trimming removed 5 bases at V and 4 bases at J, with 15 bases between. The CDR3 length is 16 residues. The data belong to a study of post-analysis software for immune sequencing data. On the study more broadly: Relapsing-remitting, secondary progressive and progressive-relapsing forms made up the multiple sclerosis disease courses. The study's findings and limits: The five TRBV segments detected at higher frequency in patients than in controls included TRBV5-6, TRBV5-1 and TRBV20-1.

Unique-molecular-identifier-tagged TCR beta cDNA libraries were used. Yield was approximately 500,000 cDNA molecules from around 1 to 10 million T cells. TCRdb ran MiXCR on the PCR reads and lists one entry per CDR3 protein. Of about 430,000 distinct CDR3 sequences in the sample, roughly 38% were seen once. Sequencing was performed on blood. The origin of this receptor is a girl aged 2-9 years with multiple sclerosis. The genes are TRBV12-3 or TRBV12-4 and TRBJ2-6; D perhaps matches TRBD1 (6 bases). The CDR3 protein is CASSRNRASGANVLTF. CDR3 DNA sequence: TGTGCCAGCAGTCGTAACAGGGCTTCCGGGGCCAACGTCCTGACTTTC.